This T cell receptor (beta chain) emerged from a study of cytomegalovirus exposure and HLA in healthy donors. The primer mix had 60 Vbeta and 13 Jbeta primers. In the study's own analysis: A later analysis counted approximately 80 million unique TCR beta chains, some 12 million shared. Sequenced by immunoSEQ multiplex PCR; TCRdb stores in-frame clones only, minus some. V and J calls and clone size are copied from that table; D and trimming were computed from the DNA. The sample yields 100,000 to 150,000 clones, 65% to 80% seen once. Comment on this clone: What it binds is unknown.

Study findings and constraints: In a later analysis, a genetic analysis reported fewer productive-TCR N-insertions in an Asian-associated ancestry cluster than the cohort average. In vitro assays verified that a few CMV-associated chains recognized CMV antigens specifically. By a later analysis, the bulk of CMV-associated TCR beta chains appeared HLA-restricted.

V was shortened by 1 base and J by 6 bases, with 11 bases between the two germline ends. The germline gives CDR1 LNHNV, CDR2 YYDKDF (reference sequence). The CDR3 has 14 amino acids. What was sequenced was PBMCs. The receptor comes from a woman in her forties in good health and CMV-seropositive. V and J are TRBV15 and TRBJ2-3; D is unclear. As DNA, the CDR3 is TGTGCCACCAGCAGAGGATCGGGTACTGATACGCAGTATTTT. This sequence encodes CATSRGSGTDTQYF.